A selection of T cell receptor beta chains follows, all from one sample in a study of PD-L1 blockade in urothelial cancer. Sequencing was performed with immunoSEQ multiplex PCR; in TCRdb, only in-frame clones are kept and a portion is missing. Among roughly 45,000 clones listed, more than 75% were seen once. The sample in question was PBMCs, obtained around atezolizumab (anti-PD-L1) treatment. The receptors here all came from a man between 60 and 75 years old with urothelial cancer. CDR3s include the opening cysteine and the closing phenylalanine or tryptophan. Rows may omit the clone size; those that give it use once, few, many or a size class.

CDR3 protein: CASSWTRDMYNEQFF
J gene: TRBJ2-1
clone size: .
V gene: TRBV6-1

CDR3 protein: CASSEQGRDTQYF
J gene: TRBJ2-3
clone size: .
V gene: TRBV5-8

CDR3 protein: CASSNKMNTEAFF
J gene: TRBJ1-1
clone size: .
V gene: TRBV27

CDR3 protein: CASSLSGQDNSPLHF
J gene: TRBJ1-6
clone size: few
V gene: TRBV18

CDR3 protein: CASSPDRGRIQETQYF
J gene: TRBJ2-5
clone size: .
V gene: TRBV11-2

CDR3 protein: CASSLGLSSYEQYF
J gene: TRBJ2-7
clone size: .
V gene: TRBV5-4

CDR3 protein: CASSPKSPGTSSYNEQFF
J gene: TRBJ2-1
clone size: .
V gene: TRBV18

CDR3 protein: CASSSSPPGGEQYF
J gene: TRBJ2-7
clone size: .
V gene: TRBV6-6

CDR3 protein: CASSENRAPQETQYF
J gene: TRBJ2-5
clone size: .
V gene: TRBV6-1

CDR3 protein: CASSPKLSVTLYEQYF
J gene: TRBJ2-7
clone size: .
V gene: TRBV18

CDR3 protein: CASSQGEGLAEQYF
J gene: TRBJ2-7
clone size: .
V gene: TRBV4-1

CDR3 protein: CASSLDREETQYF
J gene: TRBJ2-5
clone size: .
V gene: TRBV7-2

CDR3 protein: CASSQDQGLAGGQETQYF
J gene: TRBJ2-5
clone size: .
V gene: TRBV4-1

CDR3 protein: CASSPTDRNEKLFF
J gene: TRBJ1-4
clone size: .
V gene: TRBV5-1

CDR3 protein: CASKLHPGQGTYEQYF
J gene: TRBJ2-7
clone size: .
V gene: TRBV7-2

CDR3 protein: CASSPRTYGNQPQHF
J gene: TRBJ1-5
clone size: .
V gene: TRBV28

CDR3 protein: CASSLELARADTQYF
J gene: TRBJ2-3
clone size: .
V gene: TRBV5-8

CDR3 protein: CASSETSPEQFF
J gene: TRBJ2-1
clone size: .
V gene: TRBV7-9

CDR3 protein: CAWESGQGMVGELFF
J gene: TRBJ2-2
clone size: .
V gene: TRBV30

CDR3 protein: CASSEGGTGELFF
J gene: TRBJ2-2
clone size: .
V gene: TRBV2

CDR3 protein: CASSLVLARDTEAFF
J gene: TRBJ1-1
clone size: .
V gene: TRBV5-5

CDR3 protein: CAWSRGQFWAHDQETQYF
J gene: TRBJ2-5
clone size: .
V gene: TRBV30

CDR3 protein: CASSLVTGYEQYF
J gene: TRBJ2-7
clone size: few
V gene: TRBV5-6

CDR3 protein: CATVKGGNYGYTF
J gene: TRBJ1-2
clone size: .
V gene: TRBV6-5

CDR3 protein: CASSPQGNEQFF
J gene: TRBJ2-1
clone size: many
V gene: TRBV18

CDR3 protein: CATSSNPGQGYGNTIYF
J gene: TRBJ1-3
clone size: .
V gene: TRBV15

CDR3 protein: CASSLRTGRGEKLFF
J gene: TRBJ1-4
clone size: .
V gene: TRBV5-1

CDR3 protein: CASSRTSLDTGELFF
J gene: TRBJ2-2
clone size: .
V gene: TRBV11-2

CDR3 protein: CASSGTSGGSGTDTQYF
J gene: TRBJ2-3
clone size: .
V gene: TRBV5-4

CDR3 protein: CSVRVETGLSGANVLTF
J gene: TRBJ2-6
clone size: .
V gene: TRBV29-1

CDR3 protein: CASSYALAGGNEQFF
J gene: TRBJ2-1
clone size: .
V gene: TRBV6-5

CDR3 protein: CASSSDRGREQYF
J gene: TRBJ2-7
clone size: .
V gene: TRBV5-6

CDR3 protein: CAISDGGGNEQFF
J gene: TRBJ2-1
clone size: few
V gene: TRBV10-3

CDR3 protein: CASSFTGGLAKNIQYF
J gene: TRBJ2-4
clone size: .
V gene: TRBV7-9

CDR3 protein: CASSSNPRENTGELFF
J gene: TRBJ2-2
clone size: medium-sized
V gene: TRBV6-4

CDR3 protein: CASSVGGDGTEAFF
J gene: TRBJ1-1
clone size: .
V gene: TRBV7-9

CDR3 protein: CASRQGFSYSQPQHF
J gene: TRBJ1-5
clone size: .
V gene: TRBV28

CDR3 protein: CASMELADTEAFF
J gene: TRBJ1-1
clone size: once
V gene: TRBV27

CDR3 protein: CASSGTSGVETQYF
J gene: TRBJ2-5
clone size: .
V gene: TRBV6-6

CDR3 protein: CASRARLGQETQYF
J gene: TRBJ2-5
clone size: .
V gene: TRBV5-1

CDR3 protein: CASQINPGQNYGYTF
J gene: TRBJ1-2
clone size: .
V gene: TRBV6-5

CDR3 protein: CASSFRPGRGQETQYF
J gene: TRBJ2-5
clone size: .
V gene: TRBV27

CDR3 protein: CASKGDTPLHF
J gene: TRBJ1-6
clone size: .
V gene: TRBV2